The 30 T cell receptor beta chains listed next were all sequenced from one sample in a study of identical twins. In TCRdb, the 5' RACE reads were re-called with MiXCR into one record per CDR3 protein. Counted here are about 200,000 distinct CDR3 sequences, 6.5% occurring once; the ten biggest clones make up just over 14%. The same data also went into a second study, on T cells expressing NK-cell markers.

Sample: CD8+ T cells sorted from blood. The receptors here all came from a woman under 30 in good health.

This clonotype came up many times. The CDR3 protein is CASSLAGESNSPLHF. CDR3 nucleotides: TGTGCCAGCAGTTTGGCAGGGGAGAGTAATTCACCCCTCCACTTT. V usage is TRBV12-3 or TRBV12-4 and J usage is TRBJ1-6, with D tentatively TRBD1 (6 bases). V was shortened by 3 bases and J by 6 bases, with 12 bases between the two germline ends. The CDR3 extends over 15 amino acids.

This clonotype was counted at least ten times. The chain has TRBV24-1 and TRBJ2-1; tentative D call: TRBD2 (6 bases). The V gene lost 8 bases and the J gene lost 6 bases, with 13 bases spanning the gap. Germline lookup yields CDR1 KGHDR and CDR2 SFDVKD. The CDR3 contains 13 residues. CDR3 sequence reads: CATMIVGSNEQFF. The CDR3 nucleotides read TGTGCCACCATGATCGTCGGGAGCAATGAGCAGTTCTTC.

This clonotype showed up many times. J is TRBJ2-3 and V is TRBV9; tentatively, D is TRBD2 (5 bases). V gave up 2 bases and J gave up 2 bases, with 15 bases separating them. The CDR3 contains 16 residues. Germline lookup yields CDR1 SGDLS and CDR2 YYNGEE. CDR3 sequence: CASSVQRTYHTDTQYF. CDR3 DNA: TGTGCCAGCAGCGTCCAACGGACTTACCACACAGATACGCAGTATTTT.

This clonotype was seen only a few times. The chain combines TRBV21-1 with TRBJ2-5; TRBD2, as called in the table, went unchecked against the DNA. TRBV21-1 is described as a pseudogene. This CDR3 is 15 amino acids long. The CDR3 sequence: CASKRNRDCKETQYF. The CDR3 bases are TGTGCCAGCAAACGGAACCGGGACTGTAAAGAGACCCAGTACTTC.

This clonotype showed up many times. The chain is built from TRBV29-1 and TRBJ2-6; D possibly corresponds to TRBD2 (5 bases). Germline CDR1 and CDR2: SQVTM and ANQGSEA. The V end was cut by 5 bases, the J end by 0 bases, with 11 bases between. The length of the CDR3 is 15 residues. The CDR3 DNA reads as TGCAGCGTTTTCGGGGTAATCTCTGGGGCCAACGTCCTGACTTTC. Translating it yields CSVFGVISGANVLTF.

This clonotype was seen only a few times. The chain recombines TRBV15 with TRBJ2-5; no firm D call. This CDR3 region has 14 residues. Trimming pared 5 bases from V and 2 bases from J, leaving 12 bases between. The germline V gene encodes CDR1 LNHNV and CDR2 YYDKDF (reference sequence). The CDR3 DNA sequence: TGTGCCACCAGCGGGCTTGGTGATCAAGAGACCCAGTACTTC. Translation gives CATSGLGDQETQYF.

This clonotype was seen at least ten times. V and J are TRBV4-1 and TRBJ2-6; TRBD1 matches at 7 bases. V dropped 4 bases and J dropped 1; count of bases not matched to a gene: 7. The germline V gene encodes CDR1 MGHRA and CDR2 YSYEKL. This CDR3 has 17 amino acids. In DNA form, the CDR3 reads TGCGCCAGCAGCCCCGACAGGGTACTGTCTGGGGCCAACGTCCTGACTTTC. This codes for CASSPDRVLSGANVLTF.

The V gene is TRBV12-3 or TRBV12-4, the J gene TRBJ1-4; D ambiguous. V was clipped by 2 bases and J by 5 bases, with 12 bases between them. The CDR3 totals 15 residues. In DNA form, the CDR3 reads TGTGCCAGCAGTTTAATCGGCGGCCAAAATGAAAAACTGTTTTTT. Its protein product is CASSLIGGQNEKLFF.

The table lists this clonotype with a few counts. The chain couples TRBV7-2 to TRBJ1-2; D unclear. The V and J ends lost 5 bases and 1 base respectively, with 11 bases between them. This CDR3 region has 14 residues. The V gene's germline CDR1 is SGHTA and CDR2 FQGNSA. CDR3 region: CASSPPTYNYGYTF. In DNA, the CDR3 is TGTGCCAGCAGCCCACCCACCTATAACTATGGCTACACCTTC.

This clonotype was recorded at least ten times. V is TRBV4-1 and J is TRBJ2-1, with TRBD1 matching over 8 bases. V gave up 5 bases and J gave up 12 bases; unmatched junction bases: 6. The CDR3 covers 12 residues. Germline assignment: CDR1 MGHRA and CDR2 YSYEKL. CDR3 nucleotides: TGCGCCAGCAGCGCACGACAGGGGTGGCAGTTCTTC. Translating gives CASSARQGWQFF.

The CDR3 coding sequence is TGTGCCAGCAATCGGGGGGTCGAGCAGTACTTC. Encoded protein: CASNRGVEQYF. The chain uses TRBV25-1 and TRBJ2-7; 7 nucleotides align to TRBD2. Trimming cost V 7 bases and J 6 bases; bases outside gene matches: 3. CDR3 length equals 11 residues. CDR1 is MGHDK, CDR2 SYGVNS, per germline.

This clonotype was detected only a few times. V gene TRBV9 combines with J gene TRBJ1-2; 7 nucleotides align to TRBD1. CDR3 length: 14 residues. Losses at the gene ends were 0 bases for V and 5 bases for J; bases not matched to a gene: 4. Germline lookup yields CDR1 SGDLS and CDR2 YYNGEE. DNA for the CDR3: TGTGCCAGCAGCGTAGAGGGGGCTTGGTATGGCTACACCTTC. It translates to CASSVEGAWYGYTF.

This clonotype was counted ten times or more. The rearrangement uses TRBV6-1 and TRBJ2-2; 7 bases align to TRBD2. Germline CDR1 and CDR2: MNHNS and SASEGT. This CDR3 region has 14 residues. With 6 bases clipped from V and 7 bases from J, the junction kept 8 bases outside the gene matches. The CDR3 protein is CASSGLGAGGELFF. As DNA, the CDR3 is TGTGCCAGCAGCGGACTAGGAGCAGGCGGGGAGCTGTTTTTT.

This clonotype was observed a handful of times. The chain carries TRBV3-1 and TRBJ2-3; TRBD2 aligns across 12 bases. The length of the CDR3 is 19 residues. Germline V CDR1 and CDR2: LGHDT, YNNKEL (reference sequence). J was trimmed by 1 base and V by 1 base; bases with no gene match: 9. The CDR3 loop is CASSQGTSGLAGRTDTQYF. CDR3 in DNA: TGTGCCAGCAGCCAAGGTACTTCGGGACTAGCGGGCCGCACAGATACGCAGTATTTT.

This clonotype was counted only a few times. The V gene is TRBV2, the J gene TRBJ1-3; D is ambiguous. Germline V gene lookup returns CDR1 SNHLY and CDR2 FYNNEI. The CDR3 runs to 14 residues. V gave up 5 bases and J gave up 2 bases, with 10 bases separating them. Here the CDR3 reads CASSTRRAGNTIYF. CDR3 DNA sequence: TGTGCCAGCAGTACCCGAAGAGCTGGAAACACCATATATTTT.

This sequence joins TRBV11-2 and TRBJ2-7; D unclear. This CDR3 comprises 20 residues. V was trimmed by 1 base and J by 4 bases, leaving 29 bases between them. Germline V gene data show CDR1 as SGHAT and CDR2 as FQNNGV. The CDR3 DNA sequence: TGTGCCAGCAGCTTAGGGGGTCGATCGGAGTCGTTGGGTATCGGTTACGAGCAGTACTTC. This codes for CASSLGGRSESLGIGYEQYF. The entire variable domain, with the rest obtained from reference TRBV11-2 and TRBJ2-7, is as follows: EAGVAQSPRYKIIEKRQSVAFWCNPISGHATLYWYQQILGQGPKLLIQFQNNGVVDDSQLPKDRFSAERLKGVDSTLKIQPAKLEDSAVYLCASSLGGRSESLGIGYEQYFGPGTRLTVT.

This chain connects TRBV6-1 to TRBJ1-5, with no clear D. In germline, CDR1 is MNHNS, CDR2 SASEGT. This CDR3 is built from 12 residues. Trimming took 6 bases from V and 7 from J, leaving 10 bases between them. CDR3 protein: CASRRAEQPQHF. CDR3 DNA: TGTGCCAGCAGAAGGGCAGAGCAGCCCCAGCATTTT.

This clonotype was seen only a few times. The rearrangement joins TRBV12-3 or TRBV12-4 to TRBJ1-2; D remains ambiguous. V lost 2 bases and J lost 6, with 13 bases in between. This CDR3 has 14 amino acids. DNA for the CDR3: TGTGCCAGCAGTTTATCCCCTACACTGAATGGCTACACCTTC. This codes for CASSLSPTLNGYTF.

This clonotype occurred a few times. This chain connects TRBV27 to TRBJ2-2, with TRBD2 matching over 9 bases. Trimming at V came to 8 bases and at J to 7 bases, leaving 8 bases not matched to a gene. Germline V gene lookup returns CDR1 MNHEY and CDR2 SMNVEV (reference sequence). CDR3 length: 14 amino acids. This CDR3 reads CASLPSGAGGELFF. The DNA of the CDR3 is TGTGCCAGCCTCCCTAGCGGGGCTGGCGGGGAGCTGTTTTTT.

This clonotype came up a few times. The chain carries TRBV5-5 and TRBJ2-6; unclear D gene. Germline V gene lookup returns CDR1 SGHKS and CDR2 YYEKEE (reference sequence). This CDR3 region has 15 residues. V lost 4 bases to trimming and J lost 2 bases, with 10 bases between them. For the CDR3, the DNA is TGTGCCAGCAGCCGGAATGGGGCTGGGGCCAACGTCCTGACTTTC. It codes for CASSRNGAGANVLTF.

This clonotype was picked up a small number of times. CDR3 sequence reads: CASSQDRVGVPLVYEQYF. CDR3 sequence (DNA): TGCGCCAGCAGCCAAGACCGGGTAGGGGTCCCCCTTGTCTACGAGCAGTACTTC. The J gene is TRBJ2-7, the V gene TRBV4-3; D is possibly TRBD1 (5 bases). The germline V gene has CDR1 LGHNA and CDR2 YSLEER. With 0 bases removed from V and 3 bases from J, the gap between germline ends came to 21 bases. CDR3 length equals 18 residues.

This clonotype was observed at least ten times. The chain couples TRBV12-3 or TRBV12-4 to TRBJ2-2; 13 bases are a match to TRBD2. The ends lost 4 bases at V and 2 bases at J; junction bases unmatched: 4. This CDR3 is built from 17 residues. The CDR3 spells CASSSGTSGANTGELFF. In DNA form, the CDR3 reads TGTGCCAGCAGTTCCGGGACTAGCGGGGCTAACACCGGGGAGCTGTTTTTT.

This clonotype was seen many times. For the CDR3, the DNA is TGTGCCAGCAGCGGTCTAATGAACACTGAAGCTTTCTTT. Protein sequence: CASSGLMNTEAFF. This chain connects TRBV7-9 to TRBJ1-1; D is undetermined. Trimming removed 5 bases from V and 0 bases from J, with 7 bases in between. This CDR3 comprises 13 residues. Germline V lookup: CDR1 SEHNR, CDR2 FQNEAQ (reference sequence).

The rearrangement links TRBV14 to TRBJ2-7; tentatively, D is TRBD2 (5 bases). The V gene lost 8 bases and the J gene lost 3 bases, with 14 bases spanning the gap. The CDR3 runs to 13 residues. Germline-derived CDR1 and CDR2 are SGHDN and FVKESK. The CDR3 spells CASAGLLLYEQYF. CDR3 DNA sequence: TGTGCCAGCGCCGGACTTCTCCTCTACGAGCAGTACTTC. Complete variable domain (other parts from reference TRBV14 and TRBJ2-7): EAGVTQFPSHSVIEKGQTVTLRCDPISGHDNLYWYRRVMGKEIKFLLHFVKESKQDESGMPNNRFLAERTGGTYSTLKVQPAELEDSGVYFCASAGLLLYEQYFGPGTRLTVT.

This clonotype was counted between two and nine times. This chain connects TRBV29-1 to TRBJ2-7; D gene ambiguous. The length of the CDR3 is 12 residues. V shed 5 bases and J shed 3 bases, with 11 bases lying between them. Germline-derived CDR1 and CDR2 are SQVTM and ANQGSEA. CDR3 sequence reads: CSVRHMDYEQYF. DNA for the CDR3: TGCAGCGTTAGGCACATGGACTACGAGCAGTACTTC.

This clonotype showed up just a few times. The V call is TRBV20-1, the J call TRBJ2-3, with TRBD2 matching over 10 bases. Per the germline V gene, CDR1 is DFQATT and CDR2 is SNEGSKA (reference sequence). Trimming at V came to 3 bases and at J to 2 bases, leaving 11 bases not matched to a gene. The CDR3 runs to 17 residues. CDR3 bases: TGCAGTGCTAGCCGAGCGGGGGGGCCCGTTAACACAGATACGCAGTATTTT. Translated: CSASRAGGPVNTDTQYF.

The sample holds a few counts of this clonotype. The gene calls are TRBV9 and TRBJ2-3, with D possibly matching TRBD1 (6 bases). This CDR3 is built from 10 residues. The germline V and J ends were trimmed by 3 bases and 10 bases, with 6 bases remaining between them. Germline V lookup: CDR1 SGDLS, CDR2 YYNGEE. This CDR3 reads CASSGQAQYF. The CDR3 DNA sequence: TGTGCCAGCAGCGGACAGGCGCAGTATTTT.

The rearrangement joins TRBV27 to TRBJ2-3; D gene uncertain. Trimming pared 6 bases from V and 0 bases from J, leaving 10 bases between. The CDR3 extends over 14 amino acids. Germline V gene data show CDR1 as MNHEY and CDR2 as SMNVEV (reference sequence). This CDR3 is CASSLVLSTDTQYF. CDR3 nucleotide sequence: TGTGCCAGCAGCCTGGTCCTTAGCACAGATACGCAGTATTTT.

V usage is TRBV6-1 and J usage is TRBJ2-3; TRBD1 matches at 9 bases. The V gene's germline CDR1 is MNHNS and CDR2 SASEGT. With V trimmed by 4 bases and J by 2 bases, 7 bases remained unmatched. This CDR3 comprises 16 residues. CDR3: CASSGPGTGNTDTQYF. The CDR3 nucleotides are TGTGCCAGCAGTGGGCCTGGGACAGGGAACACAGATACGCAGTATTTT.

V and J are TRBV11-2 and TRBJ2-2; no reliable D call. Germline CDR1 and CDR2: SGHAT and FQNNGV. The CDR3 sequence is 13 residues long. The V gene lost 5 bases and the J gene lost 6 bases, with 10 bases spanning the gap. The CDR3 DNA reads TGTGCCAGCAGCCTCTATACCTCCGGGGAGCTGTTTTTT. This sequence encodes CASSLYTSGELFF.